These 32 T cell receptor beta chains came from one sample sequenced in a study of high-grade serous ovarian cancer treatment subgroups. Tumor samples were taken before definitive surgery or chemotherapy. Some clones are missing from TCRdb's copy, which holds only in-frame ones; the method was immunoSEQ multiplex PCR. Seen here are more than 15,000 clones, around 73% observed once, and the top ten hold 4.5%. Material for sequencing was tumor tissue. The receptor set was obtained from a human donor with high-grade serous ovarian cancer.

The genes are TRBV10-3 and TRBJ1-1; 7 positions agree with TRBD1. The CDR3 has 13 residues. Germline V gene sequence: CDR1 ENHRY, CDR2 SYGVKD. The V gene end was trimmed by 6 bases and the J gene end by 10 bases; junction bases not matched to a gene: 11. The CDR3 sequence is CAIRANTGDIAFF. CDR3 nucleotides: TGTGCCATCAGGGCGAATACAGGGGATATAGCTTTCTTT.

This clone was detected only a few times. The rearrangement links TRBV7-6 to TRBJ1-5; maybe TRBD1 (5 bases). V lost 5 bases to trimming and J lost 9 bases, with 14 bases between them. Germline-derived CDR1 and CDR2 are SGHVS and FNYEAQ. This CDR3 has 13 amino acids. CDR3 loop: CASSRTNSLPQHF. The CDR3 DNA reads as TGTGCCAGCAGCCGGACAAATTCTCTGCCCCAGCATTTT.

V usage is TRBV9 and J usage is TRBJ1-1; 7 bases map to TRBD1. The V gene end was trimmed by 4 bases and the J gene end by 0 bases; junction bases not matched to a gene: 9. The germline V gene has CDR1 SGDLS and CDR2 YYNGEE. This CDR3 comprises 16 residues. In nucleotides, the CDR3 is TGTGCCAGCAGCTCACATGGGACAGTCATGAACACTGAAGCTTTCTTT. As protein: CASSSHGTVMNTEAFF.

V is TRBV28 and J is TRBJ1-2; D remains unclear. Germline CDR1 is MDHEN and CDR2 is SYDVKM. The CDR3 length is 14 residues. Trimming removed 7 bases from V and 5 bases from J, with 17 bases in between. The CDR3 DNA sequence: TGTGCCAGCATCAAAGCTTTTCAAATATATGGCTACACCTTC. Its translation: CASIKAFQIYGYTF.

This clone appeared a few times. The chain carries TRBV7-9 and TRBJ2-7; D unclear. The germline gives CDR1 SEHNR, CDR2 FQNEAQ (reference sequence). This CDR3 contains 12 residues. Deletions cut 4 bases from V and 2 bases from J, with 6 bases between. The CDR3 DNA reads as TGTGCCAGCAGCTCCGGACCCTACGAGCAGTACTTC. It specifies CASSSGPYEQYF.

This clone was found a few times. This chain uses TRBV7-2 with TRBJ2-5; no definite D call. Looked up from germline, CDR1 is SGHTA and CDR2 is FQGNSA. The CDR3 has 13 amino acids. The V gene lost 0 bases and the J gene lost 4 bases, with 6 bases spanning the gap. Here the CDR3 reads CASSLARRETQYF. CDR3 DNA: TGTGCCAGCAGCTTAGCGCGGCGAGAGACCCAGTACTTC.

The rearrangement joins TRBV4-3 to TRBJ1-2, with D uncertain. Trimming pared 0 bases from V and 4 bases from J, leaving 15 bases between. CDR1 is LGHNA, CDR2 YSLEER, per germline. CDR3 length: 16 residues. CDR3 protein: CASSQDLRDSGYGYTF. The CDR3 DNA sequence: TGCGCCAGCAGCCAAGATCTGCGGGATAGCGGCTATGGCTACACCTTC.

This chain links TRBV30 with TRBJ2-7; D is possibly TRBD1 (5 bases). CDR3 length: 14 amino acids. V lost 0 bases to trimming and J lost 2 bases, with 11 bases between them. Germline V gene sequence: CDR1 GTSNPN, CDR2 SVGIG (reference sequence). The chain's CDR3 is CAWSVNRQAYEQYF. DNA of the CDR3: TGTGCCTGGAGTGTAAACAGGCAAGCCTACGAGCAGTACTTC.

V is TRBV7-2 and J is TRBJ1-2; a weak D match, TRBD1 (5 bases). The CDR3 runs to 13 residues. The germline V gene has CDR1 SGHTA and CDR2 FQGNSA. Between the trimmed V and J ends, which lost 2 bases and 4 bases, there was a span of 8 bases. CDR3 protein: CASSLNGGYGYTF. The CDR3 bases are TGTGCCAGCAGCTTAAACGGGGGCTATGGCTACACCTTC.

The V gene is TRBV5-1, the J gene TRBJ1-2; TRBD1 aligns across 7 bases. Germline V lookup: CDR1 SGHRS, CDR2 YFSETQ. The CDR3 has 16 residues. After removal of 5 bases from V and 4 bases from J, the junction contained 14 bases not matched to a gene. This CDR3 reads CASRLKTGGQSYGYTF. CDR3 coding DNA: TGCGCCAGCAGACTAAAAACCGGGGGACAGAGCTATGGCTACACCTTC.

This clone has a single count. The chain has TRBV5-6 and TRBJ1-2, with TRBD1 matching over 7 bases. This CDR3 has 18 residues. Germline-derived CDR1 and CDR2 are SGHDT and YYEEEE. With 4 bases clipped from V and 0 bases from J, the junction kept 15 bases outside the gene matches. The CDR3 reads CASSPEEWDSTSNYGYTF. Written as DNA, the CDR3 is TGTGCCAGCAGCCCTGAGGAGTGGGACAGCACCTCTAACTATGGCTACACCTTC.

J is TRBJ2-3 and V is TRBV29-1; 9 bases agree with TRBD1. Germline V gives CDR1 SQVTM, CDR2 ANQGSEA. The ends lost 6 bases at V and 5 bases at J; junction bases unmatched: 9. This CDR3 comprises 14 residues. The CDR3 region has the DNA TGCAGCGTAACGGTACAGGGGGCTGGAGATACGCAGTATTTT. This gives the protein CSVTVQGAGDTQYF.

The CDR3 bases are TGTGCCAGCAGCTCTGTAGGATCTGCGCAGTATTTT. Translated, it gives CASSSVGSAQYF. The chain recombines TRBV9 with TRBJ2-3, with unresolved D. V was cut by 4 bases and J by 10 bases, with 13 bases left in between. The germline V gene has CDR1 SGDLS and CDR2 YYNGEE. This CDR3 spans 12 amino acids.

The V call is TRBV7-2, the J call TRBJ1-2, with a weak D call TRBD1 (5 bases). The length of the CDR3 is 13 residues. V dropped 5 bases and J dropped 1 base, with 8 bases sitting between them. Per germline, CDR1 SGHTA and CDR2 FQGNSA. The CDR3 DNA is TGTGCCAGCAGCGCACAGGTTAACTATGGCTACACCTTC. It translates to CASSAQVNYGYTF.

There are a few counts of this clone. V and J are TRBV11-3 and TRBJ2-5; the D gene is possibly TRBD2 (5 bases). With 1 base removed from V and 5 bases from J, the gap between germline ends came to 14 bases. Looked up from germline, CDR1 is SGHNT and CDR2 is YENEEA. This CDR3 has 15 amino acids. The CDR3 nucleotides read TGTGCCAGCAGCTTAGGGGATACTAGGAGTGAGACCCAGTACTTC. Protein sequence: CASSLGDTRSETQYF.

The chain combines TRBV30 with TRBJ1-5; no definite D call. The CDR3 length is 13 residues. V was shortened by 0 bases and J by 7 bases, with 10 bases between the two germline ends. Germline assignment: CDR1 GTSNPN and CDR2 SVGIG (reference sequence). The CDR3 spells CAWSVRRSQPQHF. The DNA of the CDR3 is TGTGCCTGGAGTGTAAGGAGGTCCCAGCCCCAGCATTTT.

This clone was observed a handful of times. This chain joins TRBV14 and TRBJ2-7, with TRBD2 identical over 7 bases. This CDR3 is 17 amino acids long. The V and J ends lost 2 bases and 2 bases, in that order; junction bases with no gene match: 12. Germline CDR1 is SGHDN and CDR2 is FVKESK. The CDR3 loop reads CASSQSLGQRGTYEQYF. The CDR3 coding sequence is TGTGCCAGCAGCCAAAGCCTGGGGCAGCGGGGCACCTACGAGCAGTACTTC.

The gene calls are TRBV19 and TRBJ2-4, with D possibly matching TRBD2 (6 bases). CDR3 length: 15 residues. Per germline, CDR1 LNHDA and CDR2 SQIVND (reference sequence). Between the trimmed V and J ends, which lost 3 bases and 7 bases, there was a span of 16 bases. The CDR3 protein is CASSMGRGGGNIQYF. As DNA, the CDR3 is TGTGCCAGTAGTATGGGCCGAGGAGGAGGGAACATTCAGTACTTC.

The chain combines TRBV7-2 with TRBJ2-7; 7 nucleotides align to TRBD2. The CDR3 consists of 15 residues. Unmatched junction bases numbered 9, after V lost 6 bases and J lost 1 base. The germline gives CDR1 SGHTA, CDR2 FQGNSA. CDR3 protein: CASSGRGRGSYEQYF. For the CDR3, the DNA is TGTGCCAGCAGTGGGAGGGGAAGGGGTTCCTACGAGCAGTACTTC. The full variable domain, rest sourced from reference TRBV7-2 and TRBJ2-7, is GAGVSQSPSNKVTEKGKDVELRCDPISGHTALYWYRQSLGQGLEFLIYFQGNSAPDKSGLPSDRFSAERTGGSVSTLTIQRTQQEDSAVYLCASSGRGRGSYEQYFGPGTRLTVT.

This clone has a handful of counts. The chain recombines TRBV4-1 with TRBJ1-5; 8 bases are a match to TRBD1. Trimming at V came to 1 base and at J to 2 bases, leaving 4 bases not matched to a gene. The V gene's germline CDR1 is MGHRA and CDR2 YSYEKL. This CDR3 has 16 amino acids. Here the CDR3 reads CASSQAGQGRNQPQHF. DNA for the CDR3: TGCGCCAGCAGCCAAGCCGGACAGGGACGCAATCAGCCCCAGCATTTT.

The V gene is TRBV19, the J gene TRBJ1-1; tentative D call: TRBD1 (5 bases). Trimming shortened V by 7 bases and J by 4 bases, and 16 bases separated the two germline ends. CDR3 size: 14 residues. The germline V gene has CDR1 LNHDA and CDR2 SQIVND (reference sequence). The CDR3 coding sequence is TGTGCCAGTACTACCTTTGGGGCTGGCACTGAAGCTTTCTTT. The encoded protein is CASTTFGAGTEAFF.

This clone is medium-sized in the sample. The chain couples TRBV6-4 to TRBJ1-2, with D possibly TRBD1 on 6 matching bases. Germline V gives CDR1 MRHNA, CDR2 SNTAGT. The CDR3 sequence is 16 residues long. V lost 0 bases and J lost 6, with 17 bases in between. The CDR3 region is CASSDSGEQGFDGYTF. Written as DNA, the CDR3 is TGTGCCAGCAGTGACTCAGGGGAACAGGGCTTCGATGGCTACACCTTC.

This clone showed up just once. V is TRBV7-6 and J is TRBJ2-5; D ambiguous. The CDR3 totals 15 residues. Germline V gives CDR1 SGHVS, CDR2 FNYEAQ. V lost 1 base, J lost 0 bases, and 9 bases lay in between. The CDR3 is CASSLDKGYQETQYF. The CDR3 DNA is TGTGCCAGCAGCTTAGATAAGGGCTACCAAGAGACCCAGTACTTC.

The rearrangement uses TRBV19 and TRBJ2-1; 14 nucleotides match TRBD2. CDR1 and CDR2 from the germline V gene are LNHDA and SQIVND (reference sequence). The CDR3 is 16 amino acids. The ends lost 2 bases at V and 8 bases at J; junction bases unmatched: 5. The CDR3 DNA reads TGTGCCAGTAGTATAAAAGGGACTAGCGGGGGCCATGAGCAGTTCTTC. Protein: CASSIKGTSGGHEQFF.

This sequence joins TRBV5-1 and TRBJ1-1; the match to TRBD1 covers 7 bases. V was clipped by 6 bases and J by 5 bases; unmatched bases: 10. Germline loops: CDR1 SGHRS, CDR2 YFSETQ. This CDR3 spans 14 amino acids. CDR3 sequence (DNA): TGCGCCAGCACCCGGGCAGGGGGTTATACTGAAGCTTTCTTT. Its protein product is CASTRAGGYTEAFF.

A few counts support this clone. The chain uses TRBV6-4 and TRBJ2-2; tentatively, D is TRBD1 or TRBD2 (5 bases each). Germline V CDR1 and CDR2: MRHNA, SNTAGT. V lost 5 bases to trimming and J lost 4 bases, with 14 bases between them. The CDR3 has 15 amino acids. CDR3 in DNA: TGTGCCAGCAGTAACCCCGGGGACCCCACCGGGGAGCTGTTTTTT. This sequence encodes CASSNPGDPTGELFF.

This sequence joins TRBV2 and TRBJ2-3, with D tentatively TRBD1 (5 bases). The V end lost 10 bases, the J end lost 2 bases, and 16 bases lay between the germline ends. Germline values: CDR1 SNHLY, CDR2 FYNNEI. The CDR3 length is 14 residues. The CDR3 loop reads CATTRVVSTDTQYF. In DNA, the CDR3 is TGTGCCACCACCAGGGTGGTGTCCACAGATACGCAGTATTTT.

The chain employs TRBV4-1 and TRBJ2-7; 10 nucleotides align to TRBD1. V shed 4 bases and J 6 bases; nucleotides not matched to a gene: 6. The CDR3 runs 14 residues. Germline V gene lookup returns CDR1 MGHRA and CDR2 YSYEKL. The CDR3 loop is CASSLEDRGAEQYF. Written as DNA, the CDR3 is TGCGCCAGCAGCCTAGAGGACAGGGGGGCCGAGCAGTACTTC.

This clone was counted a few times. The chain carries TRBV2 and TRBJ1-1; no clear D gene. This CDR3 region has 13 residues. V was clipped by 7 bases and J by 8 bases, with 17 bases between them. Germline V lookup: CDR1 SNHLY, CDR2 FYNNEI. This CDR3 reads CASTNALALEAFF. Here the CDR3 DNA reads TGTGCCAGCACGAATGCCCTCGCGTTGGAAGCTTTCTTT.

This chain connects TRBV4-1 to TRBJ2-1; 8 positions agree with TRBD2. This CDR3 region has 19 residues. Germline V lookup: CDR1 MGHRA, CDR2 YSYEKL. V lost 0 bases and J lost 4; bases outside the gene matches: 14. The CDR3 bases are TGCGCCAGCAGCCAAGATTATCGGCGGGGGGCTGCCTTTTACAATGAGCAGTTCTTC. This sequence encodes CASSQDYRRGAAFYNEQFF.

This clone occurred a few times. V gene TRBV7-9 combines with J gene TRBJ1-2, with 10 bases that match TRBD1. Per the germline V gene, CDR1 is SEHNR and CDR2 is FQNEAQ (reference sequence). The CDR3 spans 15 residues. V dropped 1 base and J dropped 6; count of bases not matched to a gene: 5. The CDR3 bases are TGTGCCAGCAGCTTAGTTACCGGGACAGGGGATGGCTACACCTTC. This translates into CASSLVTGTGDGYTF.

J is TRBJ2-3 and V is TRBV7-2, with D uncertain. The CDR3 extends over 11 amino acids. Looked up from germline, CDR1 is SGHTA and CDR2 is FQGNSA. V was pared by 2 bases and J by 6 bases, with 3 bases between. CDR3 sequence (DNA): TGTGCCAGCAGCTTAAGGGATACGCAGTATTTT. It codes for CASSLRDTQYF. Supplemented by reference TRBV7-2 and TRBJ2-3, the full variable domain reads GAGVSQSPSNKVTEKGKDVELRCDPISGHTALYWYRQSLGQGLEFLIYFQGNSAPDKSGLPSDRFSAERTGGSVSTLTIQRTQQEDSAVYLCASSLRDTQYFGPGTRLTVL.